This T cell receptor (beta chain) was sequenced for a study of blood T cell repertoires in COVID-19. About the research overall: The study drew acute and convalescent COVID-19 samples from the United States, Italy and Spain.

The method was immunoSEQ multiplex PCR; TCRdb's version includes in-frame clones alone and lacks a portion of them. This sample has over 250,000 clones; under 90% occur once, and the top ten carry around 2%. CDR1 is SGHNT, CDR2 YENEEA, per germline. This CDR3 region has 14 residues. Trimming took 5 bases from V and 5 from J, leaving 15 bases between them. This TCR came from a man aged 50-60 years with acute or convalescent COVID-19. The genes are TRBV11-3 and TRBJ2-5, with a weak D call TRBD2 (5 bases). The sample was peripheral blood. The CDR3 DNA reads TGTGCCAGCAGCCCGAGGACTGAGTCGGAGACCCAGTACTTC. Its protein is CASSPRTESETQYF.